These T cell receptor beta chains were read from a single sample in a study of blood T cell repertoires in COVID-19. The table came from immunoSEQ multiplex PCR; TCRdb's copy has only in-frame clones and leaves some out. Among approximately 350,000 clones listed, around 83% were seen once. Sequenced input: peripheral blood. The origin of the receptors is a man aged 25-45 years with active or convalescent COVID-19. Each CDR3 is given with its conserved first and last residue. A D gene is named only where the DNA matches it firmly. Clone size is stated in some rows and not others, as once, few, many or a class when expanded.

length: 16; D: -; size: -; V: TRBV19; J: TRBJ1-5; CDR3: CASKGRAGTGNQPQHF; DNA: TGTGCCAGTAAGGGCCGCGCAGGGACTGGCAATCAGCCCCAGCATTTT
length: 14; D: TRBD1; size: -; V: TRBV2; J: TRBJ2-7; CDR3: CARKPGTGTHEQYF; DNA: TGTGCCAGGAAGCCCGGGACAGGGACCCACGAGCAGTACTTC
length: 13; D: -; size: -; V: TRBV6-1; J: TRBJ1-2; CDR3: CASSERGYGGYTF; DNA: TGTGCCAGCAGTGAAAGAGGGTATGGTGGCTACACCTTC
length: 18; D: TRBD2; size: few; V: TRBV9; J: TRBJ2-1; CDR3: CASSVDPLAGGSYNEQFF; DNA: TGTGCCAGCAGCGTGGACCCTCTAGCGGGAGGTTCCTACAATGAGCAGTTCTTC
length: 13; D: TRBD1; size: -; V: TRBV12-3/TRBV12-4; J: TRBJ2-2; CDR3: CASSGTGGRELFF; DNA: TGTGCCAGCAGTGGGACAGGGGGCCGGGAGCTGTTTTTT
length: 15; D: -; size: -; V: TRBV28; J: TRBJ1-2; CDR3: CASSGKWTVYYGYTF; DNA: TGTGCCAGCAGTGGCAAGTGGACAGTCTACTATGGCTACACCTTC
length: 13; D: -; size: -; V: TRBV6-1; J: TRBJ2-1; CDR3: CASSEARGSWQFF; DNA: TGTGCCAGCAGTGAAGCGCGGGGCAGTTGGCAGTTCTTC
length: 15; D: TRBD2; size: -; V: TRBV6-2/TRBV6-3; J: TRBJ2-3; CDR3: CASSYSGGGRDTQYF; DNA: TGTGCCAGCAGTTACTCCGGCGGGGGGAGAGATACGCAGTATTTT
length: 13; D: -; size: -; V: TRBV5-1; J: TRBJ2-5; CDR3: CASSLGDSETQYF; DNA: TGCGCCAGCAGCTTGGGTGACAGCGAGACCCAGTACTTC
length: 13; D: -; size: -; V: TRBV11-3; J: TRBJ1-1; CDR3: CASTDRINTEAFF; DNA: TGTGCCTCGACGGACAGAATAAACACTGAAGCTTTCTTT
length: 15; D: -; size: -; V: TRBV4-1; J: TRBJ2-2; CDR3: CASSQEGTLTGELFF; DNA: TGCGCCAGCAGCCAAGAGGGCACTCTCACCGGGGAGCTGTTTTTT
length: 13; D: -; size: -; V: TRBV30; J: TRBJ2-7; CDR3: CAWSVGLTYEQYF; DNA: TGTGCCTGGAGTGTTGGCCTTACCTACGAGCAGTACTTC
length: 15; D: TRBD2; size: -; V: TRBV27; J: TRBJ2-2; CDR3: CASGRAGVNTGELFF; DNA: TGTGCCAGCGGGAGAGCGGGGGTTAACACCGGGGAGCTGTTTTTT
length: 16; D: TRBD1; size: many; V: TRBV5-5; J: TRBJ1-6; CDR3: CASSSGTGKRNSPLHF; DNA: TGTGCCAGCAGCAGCGGGACAGGGAAGAGGAATTCACCCCTCCACTTT
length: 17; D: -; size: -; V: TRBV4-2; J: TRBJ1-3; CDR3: CASSQDPVGASGNTIYF; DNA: TGTGCCAGCAGCCAAGACCCGGTAGGGGCCTCTGGAAACACCATATATTTT
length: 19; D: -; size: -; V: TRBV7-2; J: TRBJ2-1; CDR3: CASSGGGLSSSVPYNEQFF; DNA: TGTGCCAGCAGCGGGGGGGGGCTATCCTCTTCAGTTCCCTACAATGAGCAGTTCTTC
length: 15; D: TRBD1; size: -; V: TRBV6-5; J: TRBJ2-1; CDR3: CASSSRQGAYNEQFF; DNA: TGTGCCAGCAGTTCCAGACAGGGGGCTTACAATGAGCAGTTCTTC
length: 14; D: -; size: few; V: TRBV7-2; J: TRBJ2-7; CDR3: CASSLPQISYEQYF; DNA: TGTGCCAGCAGCTTACCACAGATCTCCTACGAGCAGTACTTC
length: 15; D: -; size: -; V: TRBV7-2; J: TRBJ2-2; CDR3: CASSLATRGTGELFF; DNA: TGTGCCAGCAGCTTAGCAACTAGGGGGACCGGGGAGCTGTTTTTT
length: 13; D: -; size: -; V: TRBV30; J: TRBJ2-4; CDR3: CAWSGPGGNIQYF; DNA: TGTGCCTGGAGTGGACCCGGGGGAAACATTCAGTACTTC
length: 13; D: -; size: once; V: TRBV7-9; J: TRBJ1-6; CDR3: CASSPRDSSPLHF; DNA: TGTGCCAGCAGCCCCCGGGACTCCTCACCCCTCCACTTT
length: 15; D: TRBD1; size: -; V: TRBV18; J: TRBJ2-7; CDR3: CASSPRDSPPYEQYF; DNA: TGTGCCAGCTCACCACGGGACAGTCCGCCCTACGAGCAGTACTTC
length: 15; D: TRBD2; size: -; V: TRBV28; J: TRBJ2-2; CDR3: CASSAGREHTGELFF; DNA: TGTGCCAGCAGTGCAGGGAGGGAACACACCGGGGAGCTGTTTTTT
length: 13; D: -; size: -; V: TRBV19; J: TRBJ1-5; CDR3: CASSSQGEQPQHF; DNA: TGTGCCAGTAGTTCCCAGGGTGAGCAGCCCCAGCATTTT
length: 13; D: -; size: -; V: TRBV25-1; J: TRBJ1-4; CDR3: CASSDTPGSKLFF; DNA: TGTGCCAGCAGTGATACCCCGGGTAGTAAACTGTTTTTT
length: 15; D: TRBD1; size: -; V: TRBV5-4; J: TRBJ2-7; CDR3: CASSLGRTGISEQYF; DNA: TGTGCCAGCAGCTTGGGGCGGACAGGCATCTCGGAGCAGTACTTC
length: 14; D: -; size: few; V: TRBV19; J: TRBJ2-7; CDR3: CASSVTGRPYEQYF; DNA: TGTGCCAGTAGTGTGACAGGGAGGCCATACGAGCAGTACTTC
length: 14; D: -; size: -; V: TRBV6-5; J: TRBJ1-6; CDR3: CASSYGQGPGPLHF; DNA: TGTGCCAGCAGTTACGGTCAGGGGCCAGGCCCCCTCCACTTT
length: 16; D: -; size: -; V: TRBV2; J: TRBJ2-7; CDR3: CASSGFLGSRGYEQYF; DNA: TGTGCCAGCAGTGGTTTCTTAGGTTCCCGGGGCTACGAGCAGTACTTC
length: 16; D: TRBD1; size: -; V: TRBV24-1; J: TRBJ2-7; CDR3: CATSDSAGGTGYEQYF; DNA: TGTGCCACCAGTGATTCCGCAGGTGGGACAGGCTACGAGCAGTACTTC
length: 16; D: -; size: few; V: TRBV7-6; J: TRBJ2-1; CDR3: CASSLSTRGRVYEQFF; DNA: TGTGCCAGCAGCTTATCCACCAGGGGCAGGGTTTATGAGCAGTTCTTC
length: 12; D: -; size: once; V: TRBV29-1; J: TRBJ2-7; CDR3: CSGTTPGDEQYF; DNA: TGCAGCGGGACCACCCCGGGAGACGAGCAGTACTTC
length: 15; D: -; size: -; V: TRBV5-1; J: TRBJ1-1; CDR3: CASSDWGGSNTEAFF; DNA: TGCGCCAGCAGCGACTGGGGAGGTTCGAACACTGAAGCTTTCTTT
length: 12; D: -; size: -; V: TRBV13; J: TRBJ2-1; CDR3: CASSPAVDEQFF; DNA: TGTGCCAGTAGCCCCGCAGTTGATGAGCAGTTCTTC
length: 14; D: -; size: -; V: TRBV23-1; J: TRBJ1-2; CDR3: CASKRESSHYGYTF; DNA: TGCGCCAGTAAACGGGAATCTAGTCACTATGGCTACACCTTC
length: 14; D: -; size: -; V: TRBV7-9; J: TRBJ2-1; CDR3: CASNLGHQGDEQFF; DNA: TGTGCCAGCAACCTGGGACACCAAGGGGATGAGCAGTTCTTC
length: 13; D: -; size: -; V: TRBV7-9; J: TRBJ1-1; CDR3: CASSFDLGTEAFF; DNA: TGTGCCAGCAGCTTCGATCTCGGCACTGAAGCTTTCTTT
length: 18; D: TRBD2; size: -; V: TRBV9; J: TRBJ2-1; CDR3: CASSPYPGGRVTYNEQFF; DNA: TGTGCCAGCAGCCCGTACCCGGGGGGGAGGGTGACCTACAATGAGCAGTTCTTC
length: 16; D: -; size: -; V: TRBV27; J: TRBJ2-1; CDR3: CASSTYTGWEYNEQFF; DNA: TGTGCCAGCAGTACTTATACAGGGTGGGAGTACAATGAGCAGTTCTTC
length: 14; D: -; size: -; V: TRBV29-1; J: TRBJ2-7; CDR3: CSVAGIESSYEQYF; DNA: TGCAGCGTTGCAGGGATAGAAAGTAGTTACGAGCAGTACTTC
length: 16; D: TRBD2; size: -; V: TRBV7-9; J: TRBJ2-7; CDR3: CASSLDPSGTPGEQYF; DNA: TGTGCCAGCAGCTTAGATCCTAGCGGGACGCCCGGCGAGCAGTACTTC
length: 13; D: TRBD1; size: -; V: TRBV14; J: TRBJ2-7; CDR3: CASSLDRGGEQYF; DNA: TGTGCCAGCAGCCTCGACAGGGGCGGCGAGCAGTACTTC
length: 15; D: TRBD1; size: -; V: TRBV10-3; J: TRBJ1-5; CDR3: CAISEGQGLNQPQHF; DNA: TGTGCCATCAGTGAGGGACAGGGGCTTAATCAGCCCCAGCATTTT
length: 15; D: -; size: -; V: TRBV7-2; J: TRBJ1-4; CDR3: CASSLGSSANEKLFF; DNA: TGTGCCAGCAGCTTGGGCTCTTCAGCTAATGAAAAACTGTTTTTT
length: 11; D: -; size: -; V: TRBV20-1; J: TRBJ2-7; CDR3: CSALEVPEQYF; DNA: TGCAGTGCCCTTGAGGTGCCCGAGCAGTACTTC
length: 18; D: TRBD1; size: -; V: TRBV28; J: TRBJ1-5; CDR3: CASSLGYRRGRASQPQHF; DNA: TGTGCCAGCAGTTTAGGATACCGGAGGGGGCGTGCTTCCCAGCCCCAGCATTTT
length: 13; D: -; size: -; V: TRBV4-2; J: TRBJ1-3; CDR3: CASSQGPGNTIYF; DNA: TGTGCCAGCAGCCAGGGGCCTGGAAACACCATATATTTT
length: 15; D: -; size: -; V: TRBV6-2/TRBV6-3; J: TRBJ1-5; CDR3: CASSYEGGQGQPQHF; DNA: TGTGCCAGCAGTTACGAAGGGGGTCAGGGGCAGCCCCAGCATTTT
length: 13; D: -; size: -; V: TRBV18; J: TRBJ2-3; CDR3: CASSPVARDTQYF; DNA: TGTGCCAGCTCACCTGTAGCTCGTGATACGCAGTATTTT
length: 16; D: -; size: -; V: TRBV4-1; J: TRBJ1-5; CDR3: CASSQVGGNSNQPQHF; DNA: TGCGCCAGCAGCCAAGTAGGGGGAAATAGCAATCAGCCCCAGCATTTT
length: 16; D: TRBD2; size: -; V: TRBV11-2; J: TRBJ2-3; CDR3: CASSLGASGSTNTQYF; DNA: TGTGCCAGCAGCTTAGGCGCTAGCGGGAGTACGAATACGCAGTATTTT
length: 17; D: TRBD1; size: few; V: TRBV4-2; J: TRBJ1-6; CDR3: CASSQDDPGQGTSPLHF; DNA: TGTGCCAGCAGCCAAGATGATCCCGGACAGGGTACATCACCCCTCCACTTT
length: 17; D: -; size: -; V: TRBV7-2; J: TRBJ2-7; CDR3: CASSLGGLGAIRDEQYF; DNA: TGTGCCAGCAGCTTAGGGGGATTGGGGGCAATACGAGACGAGCAGTACTTC
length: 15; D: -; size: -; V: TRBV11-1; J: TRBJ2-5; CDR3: CASSWAERRGQTQYF; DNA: TGTGCCAGCAGCTGGGCGGAGAGGCGGGGCCAGACCCAGTACTTC
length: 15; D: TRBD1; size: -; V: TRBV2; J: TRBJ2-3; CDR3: CASSVRGPHGDTQYF; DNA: TGTGCCAGCAGTGTAAGGGGGCCCCACGGAGATACGCAGTATTTT
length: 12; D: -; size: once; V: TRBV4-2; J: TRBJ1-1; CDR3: CASSQVEREAFF; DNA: TGTGCCAGCAGCCAAGTGGAGCGGGAAGCTTTCTTT
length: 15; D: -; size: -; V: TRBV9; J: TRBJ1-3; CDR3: CASSVQGTISNTIYF; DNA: TGTGCCAGCAGCGTACAAGGGACAATCTCCAACACCATATATTTT
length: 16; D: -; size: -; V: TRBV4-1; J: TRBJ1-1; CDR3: CASSQVSGALNTEAFF; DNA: TGCGCCAGCAGCCAAGTTAGCGGGGCCCTGAACACTGAAGCTTTCTTT
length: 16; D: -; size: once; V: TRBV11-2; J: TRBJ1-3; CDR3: CASSLVRGQGGNTIYF; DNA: TGTGCCAGCAGCTTAGTCCGTGGGCAGGGAGGAAACACCATATATTTT
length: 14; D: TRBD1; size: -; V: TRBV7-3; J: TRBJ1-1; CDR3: CASSPGQGNTEAFF; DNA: TGTGCCAGCAGCCCGGGACAGGGGAACACTGAAGCTTTCTTT